This entry describes one T cell receptor beta chain. In germline, CDR1 is SEHNR, CDR2 FQNEAQ (reference sequence). V was shortened by 7 bases and J by 1 base, with 11 bases between the two germline ends. The CDR3 spans 13 residues. These data come from a study of OX40 agonist ivuxolimab in advanced cancers. Libraries were prepared by immunoSEQ multiplex PCR; TCRdb keeps only in-frame clonotypes and omits some of them. The data show 78,000 or so clones, 92% seen once. The source was CD4+ or CD8+ T cells sorted from blood, collected in a trial of the OX40 agonist ivuxolimab. The TCR comes from an adult with an advanced solid tumor such as melanoma, head and neck, liver or kidney cancer. The V call is TRBV7-9, the J call TRBJ2-7; possibly TRBD1 for D (6 bases). This CDR3 reads CASTQTGSYEQYF. CDR3 bases: TGTGCCAGCACGCAAACAGGGTCCTACGAGCAGTACTTC.